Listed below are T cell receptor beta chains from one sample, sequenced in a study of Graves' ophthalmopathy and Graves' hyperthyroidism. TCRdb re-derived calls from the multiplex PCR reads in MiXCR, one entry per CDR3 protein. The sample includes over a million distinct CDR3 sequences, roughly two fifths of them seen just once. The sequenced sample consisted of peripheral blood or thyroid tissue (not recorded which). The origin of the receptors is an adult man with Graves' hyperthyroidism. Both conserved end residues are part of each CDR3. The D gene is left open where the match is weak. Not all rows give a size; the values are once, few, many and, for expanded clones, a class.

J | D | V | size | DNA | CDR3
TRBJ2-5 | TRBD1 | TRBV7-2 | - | TGTGCCAGCAGGCACCCGGGGACAGGGACCCAGTACTTC | CASRHPGTGTQYF
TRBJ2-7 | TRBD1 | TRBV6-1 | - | TGTGCCAGCAGAAGACAGGGGGCTAACGAGCAGTACTTC | CASRRQGANEQYF
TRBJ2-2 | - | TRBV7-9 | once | TGTGCCAGCATCATCAGAGGGAACACCGGGGAGCTGTTTTTT | CASIIRGNTGELFF
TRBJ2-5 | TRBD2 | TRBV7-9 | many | TGTGCCAGCAGCCACGGACTAGCGGGGTCACAAGAGACCCAGTACTTC | CASSHGLAGSQETQYF
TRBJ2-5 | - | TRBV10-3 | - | TGTGCCATCAGTGAGCCGGGTCAAGAGACCCAGTACTTC | CAISEPGQETQYF
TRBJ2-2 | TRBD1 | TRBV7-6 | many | TGTGCCAGCAGCCCCTGGGACAGCGGTGTCACCGGGGAGCTGTTTTTT | CASSPWDSGVTGELFF
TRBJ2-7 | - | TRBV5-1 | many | TGCGCCAGCAGCTTGGCCGAGGGGTTCACCTACGAGCAGTACTTC | CASSLAEGFTYEQYF
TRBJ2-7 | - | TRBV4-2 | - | TGTGCCAGCAGCCAAGTAGATAGCGGCCACGAGCAGTACTTC | CASSQVDSGHEQYF
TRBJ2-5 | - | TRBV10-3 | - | TGTGCCATCAGTGACCCGAGCTTC | CAISDPSF
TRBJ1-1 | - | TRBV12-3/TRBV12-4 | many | TGTGCCAGCAGTGCCTTAGCTAACACTGAAGCTTTCTTT | CASSALANTEAFF
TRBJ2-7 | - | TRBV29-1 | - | TGCAGCCCCCGGGCAGGTGCCTACGAGCAGTACTTC | CSPRAGAYEQYF
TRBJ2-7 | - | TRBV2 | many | TGTGCCAGCAGTGAAAGGCTAGCCAAAGAAACCTACGAGCAGTACTTC | CASSERLAKETYEQYF
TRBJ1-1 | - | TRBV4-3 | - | TGCGCCAGCAGCCCCCTGGGGGGCACAGAACACACTGAAGCTTTCTTT | CASSPLGGTEHTEAFF
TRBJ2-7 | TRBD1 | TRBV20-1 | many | TGCAGTGCTAGAGATCTTGACAGGGGGTCCTACGAGCAGTACTTC | CSARDLDRGSYEQYF
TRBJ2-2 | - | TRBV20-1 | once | - | CSASKGSCFF